This TCR beta chain comes out of a study of regulatory dendritic cells for organ transplantation. As to this clone: Its antigen is unidentified.

Sequenced by immunoSEQ multiplex PCR; TCRdb stores in-frame clones only, minus some. The repertoire holds approximately 9,300 clones, with about 85% as singletons. The CDR3 contains 15 residues. The junction had 1 base not matched to a gene; V was cut back by 1 base and J by 0 bases. The V gene's germline CDR1 is MNHNS and CDR2 SASEGT. Allogeneic regulatory or mature dendritic cells were co-cultured for 5 days with CFSE-labeled sorted T cells at 1:10. FACS sorted CD4+ or CD8+ T cells into CD45RA+ naive and CD45RO+ memory. The receptor was isolated from a human donor in good health. The rearrangement joins TRBV6-1 to TRBJ2-7; TRBD2 aligns across 9 bases. The sequenced material came from memory CD4+ T cells from blood cultured with dendritic cells. This sample's subset: CD45RO+ memory T cells. This CDR3 reads CASSEDSGGSYEQYF. The CDR3 coding sequence is TGTGCCAGCAGTGAAGATAGCGGGGGCTCCTACGAGCAGTACTTC.